This TCR beta chain was sequenced during a study of identical twins (dated by TCRdb to 2015 to 2016). Study-wide context: To test whether fetal clonotypes persist, this study deep-sequenced TCR alpha and beta repertoires from monozygotic twins, from unrelated adults of various ages, and from cord blood. To rule out contamination, the twin experiments were replicated at different times with different library preparation protocols.

Unmatched junction bases come to 9, with V trimmed by 6 bases and J by 0 bases. The CDR3 holds 17 amino acids from the cysteine to the phenylalanine. CDR3 DNA only is kept here, 51 bases in frame from base 1. Taken from the germline V gene, the CDR1 and CDR2 loops are MRHNA and SNTAGT. This clonotype came up a few times. Its target antigen remains unknown. Base qualities are missing; no much larger clone stands one base away. The library came from 5' RACE. The instrument given in TCRdb is Illumina HiSeq 2000. A universal primer binding site was introduced by template switching, and a unique molecular identifier was present in the final cDNA, enabling accurate counting of TCR cDNA molecules. Specific primers in the conserved constant-segment region were used to synthesize first-strand cDNA for TCR alpha and beta chains. To control for contamination, each cDNA library was double barcoded with a SMART-Mk sample barcode plus Illumina barcodes. TruSeq adapter sequences and Illumina sample barcodes were added in two successive PCR steps. TCR alpha and beta cDNA libraries were sequenced on the Illumina HiSeq platform with custom primers. The study's processing was this. MiGEC processed the raw reads to extract unique molecular identifiers, while MiXCR was used to determine the CDR3 positions. Recombination models were inferred per individual with the repgenHMM and IGoR tools using an EM algorithm. The analysis of shared clonotypes was done with the tcR package in R, with sharing normalized by the product of cloneset sizes. To study raw recombination without the effects of thymic and clonal selection, out-of-frame nonproductive sequences were analyzed. TCRdb reprocessing: public reads trimmed at Q25 with fastp, clones called with MiXCR, in-frame beta chains kept. All rows with the same CDR3 protein become a single entry with the most common DNA and genes. TCRdb, not the authors, supplied the V and J calls. In this sample the table shows 1.5 million to 2 million distinct CDR3 sequences, roughly 35% of which occur a single time. Clones ranked in the top ten supply approximately 0.29% of the sample.

Beyond this particular receptor, the publication reports: Invariant T cells such as MAIT and iNKT could partly confound zero-insertion analyses, though diverse VJ usage argued against this for most clonotypes. Out-of-frame TCR alpha sequences shared between twins showed an excess of low generation-probability sequences compared with coincidental sharing between unrelated individuals. Fewer insertions were carried by abundant cord blood beta clonotypes, a similar but weaker trend appeared in young adult naive repertoires, and no such trend appeared in memory repertoires. Because the same donors could not be followed over many years, conclusions were based on cross-sectional statistical analysis. Excess twin sharing in beta out-of-frame sequences was weaker because fewer shared sequences lowered the signal-to-noise ratio. In monozygotic twins, out-of-frame TCR alpha sharing was systematically underestimated by recombination models, although the models agreed with sharing between unrelated individuals.

Only healthy Caucasian donors were included. The sequence links TRBV6-4 to TRBJ2-1; 9 bases in between match TRBD2. Sequencing was carried out using cord blood. The receptor was isolated from a newborn girl in good health. The nucleotide sequence reads TGTGCCAGCAGAGTACATCTAGCGGGAAACTCCTACAATGAGCAGTTCTTC. Translation gives CASRVHLAGNSYNEQFF.